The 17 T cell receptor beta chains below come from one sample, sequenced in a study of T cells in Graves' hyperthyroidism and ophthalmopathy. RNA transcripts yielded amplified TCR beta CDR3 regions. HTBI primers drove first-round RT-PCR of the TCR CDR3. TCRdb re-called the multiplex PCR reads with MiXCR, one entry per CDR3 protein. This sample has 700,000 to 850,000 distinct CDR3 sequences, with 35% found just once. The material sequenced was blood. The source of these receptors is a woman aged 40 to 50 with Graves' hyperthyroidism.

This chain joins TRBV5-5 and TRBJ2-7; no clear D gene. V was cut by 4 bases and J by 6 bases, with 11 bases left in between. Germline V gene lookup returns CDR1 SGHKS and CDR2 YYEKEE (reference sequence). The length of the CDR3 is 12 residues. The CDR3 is CASSTRPGEQYF. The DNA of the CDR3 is TGTGCCAGCAGCACCCGCCCCGGCGAGCAGTACTTC.

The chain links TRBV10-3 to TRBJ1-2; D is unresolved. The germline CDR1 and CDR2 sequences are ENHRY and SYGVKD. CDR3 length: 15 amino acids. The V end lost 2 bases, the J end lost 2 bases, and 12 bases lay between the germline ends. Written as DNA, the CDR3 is TGTGCCATCAGTGAGGCCAGGTTTGGCAACTATGGCTACACCTTC. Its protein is CAISEARFGNYGYTF.

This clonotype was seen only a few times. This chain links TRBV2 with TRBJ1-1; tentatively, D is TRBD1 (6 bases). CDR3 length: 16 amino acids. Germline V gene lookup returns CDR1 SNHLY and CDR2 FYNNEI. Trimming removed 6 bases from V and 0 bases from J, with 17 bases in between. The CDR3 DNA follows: TGTGCCAGCAGCCGTGACAGGAACGGGATGAACACTGAAGCTTTCTTT. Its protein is CASSRDRNGMNTEAFF. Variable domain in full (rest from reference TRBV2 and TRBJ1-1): EPEVTQTPSHQVTQMGQEVILRCVPISNHLYFYWYRQILGQKVEFLVSFYNNEISEKSEIFDDQFSVERPDGSNFTLKIRSTKLEDSAMYFCASSRDRNGMNTEAFFGQGTRLTVV.

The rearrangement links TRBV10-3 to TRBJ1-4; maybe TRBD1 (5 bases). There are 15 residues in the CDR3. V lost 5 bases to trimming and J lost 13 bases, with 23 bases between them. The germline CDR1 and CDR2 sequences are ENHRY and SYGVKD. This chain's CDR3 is CAISCDSWHKSVLFF. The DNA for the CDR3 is TGTGCCATCAGTTGCGACAGTTGGCACAAGAGTGTACTGTTTTTT.

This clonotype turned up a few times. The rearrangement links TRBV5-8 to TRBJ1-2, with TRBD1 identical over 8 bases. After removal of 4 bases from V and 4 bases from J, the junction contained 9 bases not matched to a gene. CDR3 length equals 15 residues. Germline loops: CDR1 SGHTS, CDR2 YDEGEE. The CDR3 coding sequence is TGTGCCAGCAGCCCCGAGACAGGGGCGAGCTATGGCTACACCTTC. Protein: CASSPETGASYGYTF.

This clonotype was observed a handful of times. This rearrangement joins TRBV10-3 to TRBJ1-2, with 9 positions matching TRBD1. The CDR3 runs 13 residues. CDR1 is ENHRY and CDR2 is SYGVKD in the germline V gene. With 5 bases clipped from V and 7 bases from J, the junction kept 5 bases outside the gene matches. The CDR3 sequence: CAISPGQGGGYTF. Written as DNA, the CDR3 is TGTGCCATCAGTCCGGGACAGGGAGGTGGCTACACCTTC.

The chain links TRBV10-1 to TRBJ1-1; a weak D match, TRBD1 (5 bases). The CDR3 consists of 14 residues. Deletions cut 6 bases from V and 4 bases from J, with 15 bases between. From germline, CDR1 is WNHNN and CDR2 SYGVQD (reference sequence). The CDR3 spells CASSRGIRGTEAFF. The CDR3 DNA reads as TGCGCCAGCAGCCGGGGAATAAGGGGCACTGAAGCTTTCTTT.

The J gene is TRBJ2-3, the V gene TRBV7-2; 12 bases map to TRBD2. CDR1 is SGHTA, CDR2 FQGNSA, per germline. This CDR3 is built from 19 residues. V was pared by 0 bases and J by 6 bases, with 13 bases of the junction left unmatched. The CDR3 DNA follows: TGTGCCAGCAGCTTAGCGCGTACCCTAGCGGGAGGGTTGAGTGATACGCAGTATTTT. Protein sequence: CASSLARTLAGGLSDTQYF.

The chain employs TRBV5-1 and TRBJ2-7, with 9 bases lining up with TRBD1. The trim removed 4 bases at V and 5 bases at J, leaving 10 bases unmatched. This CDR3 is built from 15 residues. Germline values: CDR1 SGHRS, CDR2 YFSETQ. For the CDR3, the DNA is TGCGCCAGCAGCGAACAGGGGGCCGGGGTCCACGAGCAGTACTTC. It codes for CASSEQGAGVHEQYF. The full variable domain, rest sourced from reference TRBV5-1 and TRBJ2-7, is KAGVTQTPRYLIKTRGQQVTLSCSPISGHRSVSWYQQTPGQGLQFLFEYFSETQRNKGNFPGRFSGRQFSNSRSEMNVSTLELGDSALYLCASSEQGAGVHEQYFGPGTRLTVT.

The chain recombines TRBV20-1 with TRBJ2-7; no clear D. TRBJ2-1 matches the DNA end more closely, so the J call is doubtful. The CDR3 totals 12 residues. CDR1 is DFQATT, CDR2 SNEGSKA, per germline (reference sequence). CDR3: CSASTFYNEQFF. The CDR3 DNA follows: TGCAGTGCTAGTACCTTTTACAATGAGCAGTTCTTC.

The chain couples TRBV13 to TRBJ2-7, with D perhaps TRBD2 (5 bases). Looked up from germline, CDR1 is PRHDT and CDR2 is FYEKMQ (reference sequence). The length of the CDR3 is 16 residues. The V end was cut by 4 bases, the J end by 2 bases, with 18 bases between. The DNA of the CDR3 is TGTGCCAGCAGCTCCCTACTAGGCGACAATACCTACGAGCAGTACTTC. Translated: CASSSLLGDNTYEQYF. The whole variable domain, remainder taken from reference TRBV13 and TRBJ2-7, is AAGVIQSPRHLIKEKRETATLKCYPIPRHDTVYWYQQGPGQDPQFLISFYEKMQSDKGSIPDRFSAQQFSDYHSELNMSSLELGDSALYFCASSSLLGDNTYEQYFGPGTRLTVT.

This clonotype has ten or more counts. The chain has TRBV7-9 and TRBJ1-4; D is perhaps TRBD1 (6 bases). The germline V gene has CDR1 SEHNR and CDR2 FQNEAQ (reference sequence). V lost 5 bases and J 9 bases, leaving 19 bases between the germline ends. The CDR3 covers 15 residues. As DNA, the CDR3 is TGTGCCAGCAGCCCTATAGGGGGGGAGATCCAAAAACTGTTTTTT. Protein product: CASSPIGGEIQKLFF.

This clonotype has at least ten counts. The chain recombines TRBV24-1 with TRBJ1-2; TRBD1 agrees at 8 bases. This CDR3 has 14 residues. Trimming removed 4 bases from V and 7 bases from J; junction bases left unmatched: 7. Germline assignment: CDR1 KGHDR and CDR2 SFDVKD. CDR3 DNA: TGTGCCACCAGTGACTCTGGACAGGGCAGTGGCTACACCTTC. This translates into CATSDSGQGSGYTF.

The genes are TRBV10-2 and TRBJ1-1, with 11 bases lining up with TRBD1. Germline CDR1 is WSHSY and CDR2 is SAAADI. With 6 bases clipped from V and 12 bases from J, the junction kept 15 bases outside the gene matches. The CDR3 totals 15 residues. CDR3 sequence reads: CASRDLFKGQGVTFF. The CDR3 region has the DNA TGCGCCAGCAGAGATCTTTTCAAGGGACAGGGGGTAACTTTCTTT.

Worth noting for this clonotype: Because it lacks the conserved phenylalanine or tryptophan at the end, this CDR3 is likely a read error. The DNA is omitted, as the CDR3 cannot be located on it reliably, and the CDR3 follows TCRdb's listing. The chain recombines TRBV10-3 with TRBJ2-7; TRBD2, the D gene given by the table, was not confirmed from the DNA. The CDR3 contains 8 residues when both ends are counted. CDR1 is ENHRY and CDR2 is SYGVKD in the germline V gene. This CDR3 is CAISSGLL.

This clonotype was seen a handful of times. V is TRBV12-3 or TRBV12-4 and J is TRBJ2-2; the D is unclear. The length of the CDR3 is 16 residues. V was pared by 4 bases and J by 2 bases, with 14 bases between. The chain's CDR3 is CASSYSYRSNTGELFF. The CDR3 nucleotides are TGTGCCAGCAGTTACTCTTACAGATCAAACACCGGGGAGCTGTTTTTT.

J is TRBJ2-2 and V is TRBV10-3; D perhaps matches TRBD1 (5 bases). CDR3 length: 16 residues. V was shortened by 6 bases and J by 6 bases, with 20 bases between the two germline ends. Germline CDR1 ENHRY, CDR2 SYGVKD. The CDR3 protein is CAIRTVRLGYSGELFF. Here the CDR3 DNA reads TGTGCCATCAGGACAGTGCGACTTGGTTATTCCGGGGAGCTGTTTTTT.